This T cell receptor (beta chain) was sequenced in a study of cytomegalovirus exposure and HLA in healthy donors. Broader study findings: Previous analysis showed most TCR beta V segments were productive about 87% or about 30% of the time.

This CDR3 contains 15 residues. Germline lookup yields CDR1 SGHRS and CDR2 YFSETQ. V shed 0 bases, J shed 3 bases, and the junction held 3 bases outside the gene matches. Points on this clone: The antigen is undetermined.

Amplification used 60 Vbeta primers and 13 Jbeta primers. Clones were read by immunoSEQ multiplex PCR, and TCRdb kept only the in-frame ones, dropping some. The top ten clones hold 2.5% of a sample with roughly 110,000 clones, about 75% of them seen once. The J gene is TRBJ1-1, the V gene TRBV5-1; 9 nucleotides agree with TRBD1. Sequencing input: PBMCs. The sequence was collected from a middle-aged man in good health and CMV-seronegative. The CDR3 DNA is TGCGCCAGCAGCTTGGGGGGACAGGGCTACACTGAAGCTTTCTTT. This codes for CASSLGGQGYTEAFF.